This note documents a single T cell receptor beta chain sequence. Profiling relied on immunoSEQ multiplex PCR, and the TCRdb table lists in-frame clones only, not all of them. The table records about 100,000 clones, approximately 86% of them present only once. The data were obtained in a study of blood T cell repertoires in COVID-19. Study in general: Acute and convalescent COVID-19 samples came from the United States, Italy and Spain.

Participant ages covered about 18 to 90 years across 24 US areas. Clinical histories supplied by participants themselves formed the basis of cohort assignment. The CDR3 is 19 residues long. Trimming removed 3 bases from V and 1 base from J; junction bases left unmatched: 11. Germline CDR1 is KGHSH and CDR2 is LQKENI. The V gene is TRBV18, the J gene TRBJ2-6; 8 nucleotides line up with TRBD1. Sequencing was done on a sample of PBMCs or T cells enriched from blood (not recorded which). The receptor's source is a woman aged 50 to 65 who had recovered from COVID-19. CDR3 nucleotides: TGTGCCAGCTCACCGATTCCAGGGGGCTCTCAGTCTGGGGCCAACGTCCTGACTTTC. Encoded protein: CASSPIPGGSQSGANVLTF.